These T cell receptor beta chains were read from a single sample in a study of blood T cell repertoires in COVID-19. Libraries were prepared by immunoSEQ multiplex PCR; TCRdb keeps only in-frame clonotypes and omits some of them. The repertoire holds 400,000 to 550,000 clones, about 85% seen once, with about 2% in the top ten. Input material: PBMCs or T cells enriched from blood (not recorded which). The source of these receptors is a woman younger than 35 with acute COVID-19. CDR3s include the opening cysteine and the closing phenylalanine or tryptophan. The order of the fields is J gene, V gene, clone size, D gene, CDR3 protein, CDR3 DNA. A D gene is named only where the DNA matches it firmly. Clone sizes are given selectively: once, few, many, or a class where the clone is expanded.

>TRBJ1-5|TRBV10-3|NA|NA
CAIRGVSNQPQHF
TGTGCCATCAGAGGGGTTAGCAATCAGCCCCAGCATTTT
>TRBJ2-3|TRBV6-7|NA|TRBD2
CASILRLAGGLRDTQYF
TGTGCCAGCATATTGAGACTAGCGGGGGGGCTTAGAGATACGCAGTATTTT
>TRBJ1-3|TRBV13|once|NA
CASSLTEFGNTIYF
TGTGCCAGCAGCTTGACGGAGTTCGGAAACACCATATATTTT
>TRBJ1-1|TRBV5-4|NA|NA
CASSPVGGLGTEAFF
TGTGCCAGCAGCCCTGTCGGGGGGCTTGGCACTGAAGCTTTCTTT
>TRBJ2-1|TRBV4-1|NA|NA
CASRQVGGNEQFF
TGCGCCAGCAGACAGGTGGGGGGAAATGAGCAGTTCTTC
>TRBJ1-3|TRBV4-3|NA|TRBD1
CASSQDRGLRNTIYF
TGCGCCAGCAGCCAAGATAGGGGGCTCCGAAACACCATATATTTT
>TRBJ1-6|TRBV2|NA|NA
CAAKRDGDSPLHF
TGTGCCGCCAAGCGGGACGGAGATTCACCCCTCCACTTT
>TRBJ2-1|TRBV4-3|few|NA
CASSQEGGGAGARNEQFF
TGCGCCAGCAGCCAAGAAGGGGGTGGGGCGGGAGCTCGGAATGAGCAGTTCTTC
>TRBJ1-2|TRBV19|NA|TRBD1
CASSGRQGFDYGYTF
TGTGCCAGTAGTGGGCGACAGGGATTTGACTATGGCTACACCTTC
>TRBJ2-5|TRBV6-1|NA|TRBD2
CASSERGGRSWSQETQYF
TGTGCCAGCAGTGAGCGGGGGGGCCGATCATGGTCCCAAGAGACCCAGTACTTC
>TRBJ2-3|TRBV5-4|NA|TRBD2
CASTPGGDVDTQYF
TGTGCCAGCACCCCCGGGGGGGATGTGGATACGCAGTATTTT
>TRBJ1-5|TRBV19|NA|NA
CASRAPSAYQPQHF
TGTGCCAGTAGGGCTCCTTCCGCCTATCAGCCCCAGCATTTT
>TRBJ2-7|TRBV18|few|TRBD1
CASSTTGTEQYF
TGTGCCAGCTCAACGACAGGGACCGAGCAGTACTTC
>TRBJ2-3|TRBV6-5|NA|TRBD1
CASTRDRLTDTQYF
TGTGCCAGCACAAGGGACAGGCTCACAGATACGCAGTATTTT
>TRBJ2-1|TRBV5-5|once|NA
CASSLTISDNEQFF
TGTGCCAGCAGCTTGACAATTTCAGACAATGAGCAGTTCTTC
>TRBJ2-7|TRBV7-2|once|NA
CASSQADSLRYEQYF
TGTGCCAGCAGCCAAGCGGACAGCCTTCGTTACGAGCAGTACTTC
>TRBJ1-5|TRBV4-3|NA|NA
CASSQDWGDWGNQPQHF
TGCGCCAGCAGCCAAGATTGGGGCGATTGGGGCAATCAGCCCCAGCATTTT
>TRBJ2-5|TRBV28|NA|TRBD1
CASSSIQGAQETQYF
TGTGCCAGCAGTTCGATCCAGGGGGCCCAAGAGACCCAGTACTTC
>TRBJ2-3|TRBV5-1|NA|TRBD2
CASSLDGREGLDTQYF
TGCGCCAGCAGCTTGGACGGGCGGGAGGGCCTAGATACGCAGTATTTT